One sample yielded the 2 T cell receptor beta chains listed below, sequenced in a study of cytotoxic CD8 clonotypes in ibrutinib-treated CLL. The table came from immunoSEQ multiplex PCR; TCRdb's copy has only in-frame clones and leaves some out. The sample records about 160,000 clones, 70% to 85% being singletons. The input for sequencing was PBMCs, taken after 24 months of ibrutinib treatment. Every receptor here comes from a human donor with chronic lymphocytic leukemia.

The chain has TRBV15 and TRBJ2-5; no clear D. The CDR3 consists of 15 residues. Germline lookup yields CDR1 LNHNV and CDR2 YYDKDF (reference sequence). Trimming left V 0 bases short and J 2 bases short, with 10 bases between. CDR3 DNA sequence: TGTGCCACCAGCAGAGATAAGGGCCCGCAAGAGACCCAGTACTTC. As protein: CATSRDKGPQETQYF.

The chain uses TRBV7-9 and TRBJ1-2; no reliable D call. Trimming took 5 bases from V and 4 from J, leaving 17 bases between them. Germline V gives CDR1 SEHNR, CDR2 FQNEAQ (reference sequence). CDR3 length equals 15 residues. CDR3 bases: TGTGCCAGCAGCGCCCGGACGATCTCAACCTATGGCTACACCTTC. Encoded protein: CASSARTISTYGYTF.